This T cell receptor (beta chain) was profiled in a study of blood T cell repertoires in COVID-19. Across the whole study: Whether acute or convalescent, the COVID-19 samples came from the United States, Italy and Spain. Nucleic acid was either cDNA or gDNA, and it came from T cells, B-cell-depleted T cells, or PBMCs.

Measured with immunoSEQ multiplex PCR; TCRdb has only the in-frame clones, and not every one. The table records around 290,000 clones, roughly 92% of them present only once. The J segment lost 5 bases and the V segment lost 5 bases, leaving 8 bases of the junction unmatched. The CDR3 runs 15 residues. CDR1 SGHVS and CDR2 FNYEAQ come from the germline V gene. The chain combines TRBV7-6 with TRBJ2-3, with 9 positions matching TRBD1. The TCR originated in a woman aged 25 to 39 with COVID-19, enrolled during active disease. The sequenced sample consisted of peripheral blood. CDR3 protein: CASSPQGQGIDTQYF. CDR3 in DNA: TGTGCCAGCAGCCCCCAGGGACAGGGAATAGATACGCAGTATTTT.